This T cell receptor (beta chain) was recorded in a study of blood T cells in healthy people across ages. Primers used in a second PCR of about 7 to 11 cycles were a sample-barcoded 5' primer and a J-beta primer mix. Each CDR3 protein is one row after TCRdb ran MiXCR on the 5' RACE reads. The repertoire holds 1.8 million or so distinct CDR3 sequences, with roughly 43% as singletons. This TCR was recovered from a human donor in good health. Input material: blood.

CDR3 protein: CASSSKRETFSGANVLTF. CDR3 bases: TGTGCCAGCAGCTCTAAGCGGGAGACCTTCTCTGGGGCCAACGTCCTGACTTTC. This chain links TRBV7-6 with TRBJ2-6; 8 bases align to TRBD2. This CDR3 is built from 18 residues. With 4 bases clipped from V and 0 bases from J, the junction kept 8 bases outside the gene matches. Looked up from germline, CDR1 is SGHVS and CDR2 is FNYEAQ.